These 24 T cell receptor beta chains share one sample of origin, sequenced in a study of T cell repertoires in cytomegalovirus infection. TCRdb fed the reads into MiXCR, producing one record per CDR3 protein. The data show 150,000 to 200,000 distinct CDR3 sequences, with roughly 9% seen just once and approximately 4.3% held by the top ten. The material sequenced was PBMCs. These receptors originate from a human donor in good health (CMV status not recorded). Some clones in this sample may be carry-over from other donors' samples.

At least ten counts were recorded for this clonotype. This CDR3 reads CASRLGASGLNIQYF. DNA for the CDR3: TGTGCCAGCAGACTGGGAGCTAGCGGCCTAAACATTCAGTACTTC. The chain links TRBV7-2 to TRBJ2-4, with 7 bases lining up with TRBD2. Germline lookup yields CDR1 SGHTA and CDR2 FQGNSA. The CDR3 is 15 amino acids. V shed 6 bases, J shed 6 bases, and the junction held 11 bases outside the gene matches.

This clonotype was counted a few times. This chain links TRBV7-9 with TRBJ2-7; 7 positions match TRBD1. Germline lookup yields CDR1 SEHNR and CDR2 FQNEAQ (reference sequence). The junction had 15 bases not matched to a gene; V was cut back by 5 bases and J by 5 bases. CDR3 length: 16 residues. CDR3 residues: CASSADRASPRHEQYF. As DNA, the CDR3 is TGTGCCAGCAGCGCCGACAGGGCTAGTCCTCGTCACGAGCAGTACTTC.

This clonotype came up a few times. The rearrangement uses TRBV5-4 and TRBJ2-2; D possibly uses TRBD1 or TRBD2 (5 bases each). This CDR3 has 14 amino acids. Germline V lookup: CDR1 SGHNT, CDR2 YYREEE (reference sequence). V was cut by 4 bases and J by 8 bases, with 15 bases left in between. The CDR3 nucleotides read TGTGCCAGCAGCCTGGAGAGGGGTGGAGGGGAGCTGTTTTTT. As protein: CASSLERGGGELFF.

This clonotype was observed many times. The rearrangement uses TRBV20-1 and TRBJ2-2; D not certain. The CDR3 is 14 residues long. Germline-derived CDR1 and CDR2 are DFQATT and SNEGSKA (reference sequence). V lost 3 bases, J lost 5 bases, and 13 bases lay in between. CDR3 DNA sequence: TGCAGTGCTAGTGGCGACGTACTAACCGGGGAGCTGTTTTTT. Translating gives CSASGDVLTGELFF.

The chain employs TRBV20-1 and TRBJ2-2; D is perhaps TRBD2 (5 bases). Germline loops: CDR1 DFQATT, CDR2 SNEGSKA (reference sequence). V was trimmed by 3 bases and J by 3 bases, leaving 11 bases between them. CDR3 length equals 14 residues. CDR3 nucleotide sequence: TGCAGTGCTAGGTCGGGAATAGACACCGGGGAGCTGTTTTTT. It specifies CSARSGIDTGELFF.

At least ten counts were recorded for this clonotype. The rearrangement joins TRBV7-2 to TRBJ2-1, with 10 bases matching TRBD2. CDR3 length: 14 amino acids. V lost 5 bases to trimming and J lost 6 bases; unmatched junction nucleotides: 4. Germline V lookup: CDR1 SGHTA, CDR2 FQGNSA. The chain's CDR3 is CASSPSGSLNEQFF. CDR3 coding DNA: TGTGCCAGCAGCCCTAGCGGGAGTCTCAATGAGCAGTTCTTC.

This chain links TRBV3-1 with TRBJ2-3, with 7 positions matching TRBD2. Per the germline V gene, CDR1 is LGHDT and CDR2 is YNNKEL (reference sequence). The CDR3 covers 14 residues. Trimming at V came to 4 bases and at J to 7 bases, leaving 8 bases not matched to a gene. CDR3: CASSLSGVLNTQYF. In nucleotides, the CDR3 is TGTGCCAGCAGCCTGAGCGGGGTCTTAAATACGCAGTATTTT.

This clonotype has at least ten counts. The chain joins TRBV7-9 to TRBJ2-7; TRBD2 matches at 11 bases. Losses at the gene ends were 4 bases for V and 3 bases for J; bases not matched to a gene: 11. Germline CDR1 SEHNR, CDR2 FQNEAQ (reference sequence). This CDR3 comprises 17 residues. The CDR3 protein is CASSSLLAGGKHYEQYF. CDR3 nucleotides: TGTGCCAGCAGCTCCCTTTTAGCGGGAGGGAAACACTACGAGCAGTACTTC.

This clonotype came up a few times. The chain has TRBV29-1 and TRBJ2-7; 7 bases fit TRBD1. Germline V gene lookup returns CDR1 SQVTM and CDR2 ANQGSEA. The V gene end was trimmed by 4 bases and the J gene end by 0 bases; junction bases not matched to a gene: 6. The CDR3 extends over 14 amino acids. The CDR3 DNA reads TGCAGCGTTGCATTGGGACAGCTCTCCTACGAGCAGTACTTC. Translated: CSVALGQLSYEQYF.

This clonotype occurred many times. The chain uses TRBV7-3 and TRBJ2-7, with D perhaps TRBD1 or TRBD2 (6 bases each). CDR3 length equals 15 residues. Germline CDR1 reads SGHTA; CDR2 reads FQGTGA. The ends were cut back, 0 bases at V and 6 bases at J, with 15 bases in the middle. This CDR3 is CASSLTKEGTSEQYF. The CDR3 DNA sequence: TGTGCCAGCAGCTTAACGAAGGAGGGGACAAGCGAGCAGTACTTC.

This clonotype was observed many times. The chain couples TRBV7-2 to TRBJ2-5, with 7 bases matching TRBD2. The CDR3 loop spans 17 amino acids. Germline V lookup: CDR1 SGHTA, CDR2 FQGNSA. With 1 base clipped from V and 5 bases from J, the junction kept 13 bases outside the gene matches. The CDR3: CASSLVVGYGGWETQYF. CDR3 nucleotide sequence: TGTGCCAGCAGCTTAGTCGTTGGGTACGGGGGGTGGGAGACCCAGTACTTC.

This clonotype was detected ten times or more. This chain links TRBV6-5 with TRBJ2-3; no clear D. Trimming left V 0 bases short and J 3 bases short, with 7 bases between. The CDR3 has 14 residues. CDR1 MNHEY and CDR2 SVGAGI come from the germline V gene. CDR3 nucleotides: TGTGCCAGCAGTTACTCGATGCGGACAGATACGCAGTATTTT. Translating it yields CASSYSMRTDTQYF.

This clonotype has a handful of counts. The chain has TRBV7-9 and TRBJ1-2; D perhaps matches TRBD1 (5 bases). Deletions cut 3 bases from V and 8 bases from J, with 16 bases between. The CDR3 runs 14 residues. CDR1 is SEHNR, CDR2 FQNEAQ, per germline (reference sequence). The CDR3 sequence is CASSFDSPAVGYTF. DNA for the CDR3: TGTGCCAGCAGCTTCGACAGTCCCGCGGTAGGCTACACCTTC.

This clonotype has just a few counts. Just one base apart from a much larger clone, this may be a read error. The genes are TRBV7-2 and TRBJ2-7; possibly TRBD2 for D (5 bases). CDR3 length: 14 residues. The germline V gene has CDR1 SGHTA and CDR2 FQGNSA. This CDR3 is CASSLGGPLYEKYF. In nucleotides, the CDR3 is TGTGCCAGCAGCCTTGGAGGCCCCCTCTACGAGAAGTACTTC.

The chain's CDR3 is CASSVAGGSYNEQFF. The CDR3 nucleotides read TGTGCCAGCAGCGTAGCTGGCGGCTCCTACAATGAGCAGTTCTTC. This chain uses TRBV9 with TRBJ2-1; D is undetermined. Germline V lookup: CDR1 SGDLS, CDR2 YYNGEE. V was trimmed by 0 bases and J by 0 bases, leaving 7 bases between them. The CDR3 is made up of 15 amino acids.

This clonotype was detected ten times or more. The chain joins TRBV4-1 to TRBJ1-2; D may be TRBD1 (6 bases). V was clipped by 1 base and J by 7 bases, with 13 bases between them. CDR1 and CDR2 from the germline V gene are MGHRA and YSYEKL. The CDR3 loop spans 14 amino acids. The CDR3 spells CASSQGTVRPGYTF. CDR3 coding DNA: TGCGCCAGCAGCCAAGGGACAGTAAGACCTGGCTACACCTTC.

This clonotype showed up many times. The chain joins TRBV7-2 to TRBJ1-5, with a tentative D call TRBD1 (5 bases). V was pared by 2 bases and J by 4 bases, with 18 bases between. The V gene's germline CDR1 is SGHTA and CDR2 FQGNSA. The CDR3 length is 17 residues. The CDR3 DNA follows: TGTGCCAGCAGCTTAACGGCACCAGGGTCGTGGAATCAGCCCCAGCATTTT. Translation: CASSLTAPGSWNQPQHF.

This clonotype has only a few counts. The V and J genes are TRBV14 and TRBJ1-3; D gene unclear. Germline V CDR1 and CDR2: SGHDN, FVKESK. This CDR3 contains 13 residues. Trimming took 0 bases from V and 4 from J, leaving 4 bases between them. The CDR3 sequence: CASSQDPGNTIYF. The CDR3 DNA follows: TGTGCCAGCAGCCAAGACCCCGGAAACACCATATATTTT. Filled out from reference TRBV14 and TRBJ1-3, the complete variable domain reads EAGVTQFPSHSVIEKGQTVTLRCDPISGHDNLYWYRRVMGKEIKFLLHFVKESKQDESGMPNNRFLAERTGGTYSTLKVQPAELEDSGVYFCASSQDPGNTIYFGEGSWLTVV.

The CDR3 DNA follows: TGTGCCAGCAGCCAAGGGTGGGCGGAAGGTGAAGCTTTCTTT. Encoded protein: CASSQGWAEGEAFF. The V call is TRBV3-1, the J call TRBJ1-1; no firm D call. Germline assignment: CDR1 LGHDT and CDR2 YNNKEL (reference sequence). V lost 1 base to trimming and J lost 7 bases, with 13 bases between them. The CDR3 sequence is 14 residues long.

This clonotype has ten or more counts. This rearrangement joins TRBV28 to TRBJ1-1, with unresolved D. V was clipped by 2 bases and J by 3 bases, with 13 bases between them. CDR1 and CDR2 (germline): MDHEN, SYDVKM. This CDR3 is 15 amino acids long. Written as DNA, the CDR3 is TGTGCCAGCAGTTTACCGGAAGGAACGGACACTGAAGCTTTCTTT. Protein: CASSLPEGTDTEAFF. Combining the CDR3 with reference TRBV28 and TRBJ1-1 gives the whole variable domain DVKVTQSSRYLVKRTGEKVFLECVQDMDHENMFWYRQDPGLGLRLIYFSYDVKMKEKGDIPEGYSVSREKKERFSLILESASTNQTSMYLCASSLPEGTDTEAFFGQGTRLTVV.

With regard to this clonotype: This clone may be a read error of a much larger clone one base away. The rearrangement joins TRBV2 to TRBJ2-1, with TRBD2 matching over 11 bases. From germline, CDR1 is SNHLY and CDR2 FYNNEI. This CDR3 comprises 14 residues. The CDR3 region has the DNA TGTGCCAGCAGCAAACTAGCGGGGGCCAATGAGCAGTTATTC. Translated: CASSKLAGANEQLF.

This sequence joins TRBV9 and TRBJ2-1, with a tentative D call TRBD1 (5 bases). This CDR3 is built from 18 residues. Germline V lookup: CDR1 SGDLS, CDR2 YYNGEE. Trimming stripped 0 bases from V and 0 bases from J, with 16 bases between. CDR3: CASSVARDRPSSYNEQFF. The CDR3 DNA reads TGTGCCAGCAGCGTAGCCCGCGACAGACCATCCTCCTACAATGAGCAGTTCTTC.

This clonotype appeared many times. The gene calls are TRBV7-2 and TRBJ1-3, with TRBD1 identical over 8 bases. Germline CDR1 is SGHTA and CDR2 is FQGNSA. This CDR3 contains 16 residues. J lost 2 bases, V lost 5 bases, and 8 bases had no gene match. The CDR3 loop reads CASSPDRGGAGNTIYF. The CDR3 nucleotides are TGTGCCAGCAGCCCCGACAGGGGTGGGGCTGGAAACACCATATATTTT. Together with reference TRBV7-2 and TRBJ1-3, the CDR3 gives the full variable domain: GAGVSQSPSNKVTEKGKDVELRCDPISGHTALYWYRQSLGQGLEFLIYFQGNSAPDKSGLPSDRFSAERTGGSVSTLTIQRTQQEDSAVYLCASSPDRGGAGNTIYFGEGSWLTVV.

This clonotype came up many times. The chain combines TRBV28 with TRBJ1-5; D not certain. The germline V gene has CDR1 MDHEN and CDR2 SYDVKM. V was pared by 0 bases and J by 6 bases, with 12 bases between. CDR3 size: 15 residues. For the CDR3, the DNA is TGTGCCAGCAGTTTATGGTGGGCAGTACGTCAGCCCCAGCATTTT. As protein: CASSLWWAVRQPQHF.